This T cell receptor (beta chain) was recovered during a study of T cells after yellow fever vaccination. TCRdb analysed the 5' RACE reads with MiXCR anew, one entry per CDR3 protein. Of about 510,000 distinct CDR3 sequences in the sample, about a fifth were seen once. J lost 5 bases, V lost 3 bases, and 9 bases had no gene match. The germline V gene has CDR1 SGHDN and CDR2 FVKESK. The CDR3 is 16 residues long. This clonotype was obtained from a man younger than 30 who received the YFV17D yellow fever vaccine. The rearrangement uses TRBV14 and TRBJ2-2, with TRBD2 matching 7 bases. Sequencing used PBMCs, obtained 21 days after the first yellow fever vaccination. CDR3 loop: CASSQTAGLRTGELFF. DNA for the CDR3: TGTGCCAGCAGCCAGACAGCGGGACTCAGAACCGGGGAGCTGTTTTTT.